These 15 T cell receptor beta chains share one sample of origin, sequenced in a study of cytomegalovirus exposure and HLA in healthy donors. The PCR made use of 60 Vbeta and 13 Jbeta primers. Produced via immunoSEQ multiplex PCR; TCRdb's table is partial and in-frame only. This sample has 170,000 or so clones, with about 84% found just once. Material: PBMCs. The receptors here all came from a man younger than 35 in good health and CMV-seronegative.

The CDR3 is CASSLGTFSDSPLHF. The CDR3 DNA reads as TGCGCCAGCAGCTTAGGGACATTTTCTGATTCACCCCTCCACTTT. This rearrangement joins TRBV5-1 to TRBJ1-6; weak D call: TRBD1 (6 bases). V lost 2 bases and J lost 8, with 14 bases in between. CDR3 length: 15 residues. Germline CDR1 and CDR2: SGHRS and YFSETQ.

CDR3 amino acids: CASSLGLAGQYYNEQFF. The CDR3 DNA sequence: TGTGCCAGCAGTTTAGGCTTGGCGGGGCAGTACTACAATGAGCAGTTCTTC. The gene calls are TRBV28 and TRBJ2-1; D perhaps matches TRBD2 (6 bases). This CDR3 is 17 amino acids long. Deletions cut 2 bases from V and 3 bases from J, with 17 bases between. Germline assignment: CDR1 MDHEN and CDR2 SYDVKM.

The V and J genes are TRBV28 and TRBJ2-1; D unresolved. CDR3 size: 13 residues. Germline V CDR1 and CDR2: MDHEN, SYDVKM. The V end was cut by 3 bases, the J end by 4 bases, with 7 bases between. The CDR3 reads CASSFSLYNEQFF. As DNA, the CDR3 is TGTGCCAGCAGTTTCTCCCTATACAATGAGCAGTTCTTC.

The chain carries TRBV6-1 and TRBJ1-2; D might be TRBD1 (5 bases). CDR3 size: 10 residues. The ends were cut back, 4 bases at V and 12 bases at J, with 9 bases in the middle. Germline V gene sequence: CDR1 MNHNS, CDR2 SASEGT. CDR3 protein: CASSGQGNTF. DNA for the CDR3: TGTGCCAGCAGTGGGCAGGGTAACACCTTC.

V gene TRBV10-3 combines with J gene TRBJ2-5; D possibly corresponds to TRBD1 (6 bases). V was trimmed by 1 base and J by 5 bases, leaving 20 bases between them. The CDR3 is 17 residues long. Germline V gene sequence: CDR1 ENHRY, CDR2 SYGVKD. The chain's CDR3 is CAISEFLLQVQGETQYF. As DNA, the CDR3 is TGTGCCATCAGTGAGTTTCTCCTACAGGTCCAGGGGGAGACCCAGTACTTC.

The V call is TRBV27, the J call TRBJ2-1; 7 nucleotides align to TRBD1. CDR3 length: 13 amino acids. The germline V gene encodes CDR1 MNHEY and CDR2 SMNVEV (reference sequence). The trim removed 5 bases at V and 8 bases at J, leaving 6 bases unmatched. Here the CDR3 reads CASSRNTGDEQFF. The DNA of the CDR3 is TGTGCCAGCAGTCGAAACACAGGGGATGAGCAGTTCTTC.

The CDR3 is CAGQDRTYEQYF. The CDR3 nucleotides are TGTGCCGGGCAGGACAGAACTTACGAGCAGTACTTC. V and J are TRBV6-7 and TRBJ2-7; D perhaps matches TRBD1 (6 bases). TRBV6-7 is flagged as an ORF with uncertain function. The CDR3 sequence is 12 residues long. V dropped 11 bases and J dropped 4 bases, with 15 bases sitting between them.

The gene calls are TRBV2 and TRBJ2-7, with no clear D. The V end lost 3 bases, the J end lost 7 bases, and 13 bases lay between the germline ends. The CDR3 sequence is 13 residues long. The V gene's germline CDR1 is SNHLY and CDR2 FYNNEI. This chain's CDR3 is CASSDQLEYEQYF. The CDR3 DNA is TGTGCCAGCAGTGATCAGCTAGAGTATGAGCAGTACTTC.

The V gene is TRBV28, the J gene TRBJ2-1, with D unclear. This CDR3 comprises 14 residues. From germline, CDR1 is MDHEN and CDR2 SYDVKM. The V and J ends lost 5 bases and 4 bases respectively, with 12 bases between them. The CDR3 DNA sequence: TGTGCCAGCAGTCGACCCCCGGGTTACAATGAGCAGTTCTTC. Its translation: CASSRPPGYNEQFF.

The V and J genes are TRBV7-2 and TRBJ2-7, with 8 bases lining up with TRBD1. Germline CDR1 is SGHTA and CDR2 is FQGNSA. V shed 2 bases, J shed 0 bases, and the junction held 3 bases outside the gene matches. CDR3 length: 15 amino acids. CDR3 amino acids: CASSLRTGGSYEQYF. CDR3 coding DNA: TGTGCCAGCAGCTTAAGAACAGGGGGCTCCTACGAGCAGTACTTC.

This chain joins TRBV6-1 and TRBJ1-2; 8 nucleotides match TRBD1. CDR1 MNHNS and CDR2 SASEGT come from the germline V gene. The CDR3 extends over 13 amino acids. The V and J ends lost 5 bases and 3 bases, in that order; junction bases with no gene match: 2. DNA for the CDR3: TGTGCCAGCAGTCTGGACAGGGACTATGGCTACACCTTC. This gives the protein CASSLDRDYGYTF.

This chain uses TRBV14 with TRBJ2-1; TRBD1 agrees at 8 bases. Trimming took 0 bases from V and 15 from J; bases not matched to a gene: 10. CDR1 is SGHDN, CDR2 FVKESK, per germline. The CDR3 is 14 amino acids. The CDR3 DNA reads TGTGCCAGCAGCCAAGACGGCTGGACAGGGTGGCGGTTCTTC. It codes for CASSQDGWTGWRFF.

The gene calls are TRBV28 and TRBJ2-1, with 14 bases lining up with TRBD2. The CDR3 loop spans 16 amino acids. Trimming removed 7 bases from V and 9 bases from J; junction bases left unmatched: 11. CDR1 and CDR2 (germline): MDHEN, SYDVKM. Here the CDR3 reads CASTNLGTSGRGEQFF. For the CDR3, the DNA is TGTGCCAGCACCAACCTGGGGACTAGCGGGAGAGGTGAGCAGTTCTTC.

V and J are TRBV6-4 and TRBJ2-3, with TRBD2 matching over 9 bases. J was trimmed by 4 bases and V by 0 bases; bases with no gene match: 2. Per germline, CDR1 MRHNA and CDR2 SNTAGT. CDR3 size: 15 residues. The CDR3 DNA follows: TGTGCCAGCAGTGACTCTAGCGGGGGATCAGATACGCAGTATTTT. Translating it yields CASSDSSGGSDTQYF.

The chain joins TRBV15 to TRBJ2-7; D may be TRBD1 (5 bases). CDR1 and CDR2 from the germline V gene are LNHNV and YYDKDF (reference sequence). V lost 4 bases, J lost 4 bases, and 11 bases lay in between. The CDR3 spans 13 residues. The DNA of the CDR3 is TGTGCCACCAGCACAAGGGGCCCTTACGAGCAGTACTTC. Residues: CATSTRGPYEQYF.